Listed here are 20 T cell receptor beta chains from one sample, sequenced in a study of T cell clonality in common variable immunodeficiency. Data came from immunoSEQ multiplex PCR; TCRdb stores just in-frame clones and leaves some out. The profile covers about 81,000 clones, none occurring a single time. The sample consisted of peripheral blood mononuclear cells. These receptor sequences come from a person aged 18 to 69 in good health.

This clone was observed many times. Coverage ceases 3 residues before the CDR3 finishes, and the germline J gene fills in the end. This sequence joins TRBV20-1 and TRBJ2-7, with TRBD2 matching over 10 bases. CDR3 size: 15 residues. Trimming cost V 2 bases and J 4 bases; bases outside gene matches: 8. Germline CDR1 and CDR2: DFQATT and SNEGSKA (reference sequence). The part of the CDR3 DNA that was read is TGCAGTGCTAGATCAGGACTAGCGGCTCGGTACGAG. It encodes CSARSGLAARYE. From start to end, the CDR3 is CSARSGLAARYEQYF.

There are many counts of this clone. The CDR3 goes on 3 residues after the read ends, and that part is filled in from the germline J gene. The chain joins TRBV30 to TRBJ1-4; TRBD1 matches at 10 bases. Unmatched junction bases numbered 5, after V lost 0 bases and J lost 4 bases. The length of the CDR3 is 16 residues. Germline loops: CDR1 GTSNPN, CDR2 SVGIG (reference sequence). CDR3 DNA (partial): TGTGCCTGGAGTGTCGGGACAGGGGTATATAATGAAAAA. Its protein is CAWSVGTGVYNEK. The entire CDR3 sequence reads CAWSVGTGVYNEKLFF.

This clone has at least ten counts. The observed sequence ends 3 residues before the CDR3 terminus, with the missing tail filled in from the germline J gene. The rearrangement links TRBV14 to TRBJ1-4, with a weak D call TRBD1 (5 bases). Germline values: CDR1 SGHDN, CDR2 FVKESK. The CDR3 runs 16 residues. The V end lost 3 bases, the J end lost 7 bases, and 18 bases lay between the germline ends. CDR3: CASSHQPGPRAEKLFF. CDR3 DNA (partial): TGTGCCAGCAGCCATCAACCGGGCCCCAGGGCTGAAAAA. Combining the CDR3 with reference TRBV14 and TRBJ1-4 gives the whole variable domain EAGVTQFPSHSVIEKGQTVTLRCDPISGHDNLYWYRRVMGKEIKFLLHFVKESKQDESGMPNNRFLAERTGGTYSTLKVQPAELEDSGVYFCASSHQPGPRAEKLFFGSGTQLSVL.

In its sample, this clone was seen many times. The read finishes 3 residues shy of the CDR3 end, and the germline J gene is used to complete it. This chain links TRBV5-4 with TRBJ2-7; possible D gene TRBD2, 7 bases. The CDR3 length is 14 residues. V was cut by 2 bases and J by 6 bases, with 15 bases left in between. Germline CDR1 is SGHNT and CDR2 is YYREEE (reference sequence). The CDR3 here is CASSLQGPGGEQYF. The part of the CDR3 DNA that was read is TGTGCCAGCAGCTTACAGGGACCGGGGGGCGAG.

This clone was found a few times. The read gets to within 3 residues of the CDR3 end, and the germline J gene fills in the rest. This sequence joins TRBV7-2 and TRBJ2-7; 11 positions agree with TRBD2. The CDR3 loop spans 15 amino acids. Trimming took 5 bases from V and 4 from J; bases not matched to a gene: 7. The V gene's germline CDR1 is SGHTA and CDR2 FQGNSA. The chain's CDR3 is CASSPTSGMGYEQYF. The covered CDR3 bases are TGTGCCAGCAGCCCGACTAGCGGGATGGGTTACGAG.

This clone showed up many times. CDR3 bases read: TGTGCCAGCAGCCCGGGACTAGCGGGACGGAATGAG. It encodes CASSPGLAGRNE. In full, the CDR3 is CASSPGLAGRNEQFF. The rearrangement links TRBV11-2 to TRBJ2-1, with TRBD2 identical over 13 bases. Coverage ceases 3 residues before the CDR3 finishes, and the germline J gene fills in the end. The junction had 5 bases not matched to a gene; V was cut back by 5 bases and J by 7 bases. CDR3 length: 15 residues. The germline CDR1 and CDR2 sequences are SGHAT and FQNNGV.

Many counts were recorded for this clone. The chain's CDR3 is CASSPKTGTGGRGYTF. The sequenced part of the CDR3 DNA is TGTGCCAGTAGTCCAAAAACCGGGACAGGGGGCCGCGGC. The chain carries TRBV19 and TRBJ1-2, with 12 bases lining up with TRBD1. With the read ending 3 residues before the CDR3 end, the germline J gene is used to fill in that end. Germline V lookup: CDR1 LNHDA, CDR2 SQIVND (reference sequence). This CDR3 has 16 amino acids.

This clone was counted many times. The missing CDR3 end, 3 residues past where the read stops, is filled in from the germline J gene. This rearrangement joins TRBV5-1 to TRBJ2-7, with 8 bases that match TRBD2. Per the germline V gene, CDR1 is SGHRS and CDR2 is YFSETQ. V shed 7 bases, J shed 2 bases, and the junction held 11 bases outside the gene matches. This CDR3 is built from 15 residues. CDR3: CASRLQLAEPYEQYF. Incomplete CDR3 DNA: TGCGCCAGCCGACTTCAACTAGCGGAGCCCTACGAG. Based on the CDR3 plus reference TRBV5-1 and TRBJ2-7, the full variable domain is KAGVTQTPRYLIKTRGQQVTLSCSPISGHRSVSWYQQTPGQGLQFLFEYFSETQRNKGNFPGRFSGRQFSNSRSEMNVSTLELGDSALYLCASRLQLAEPYEQYFGPGTRLTVT.

This clone was seen ten or more times. The sequence runs out 3 residues before the end of the CDR3; the remainder is reconstructed from the germline J gene. The chain employs TRBV7-8 and TRBJ2-5, with 10 bases identical to TRBD1. V shed 1 base, J shed 5 bases, and the junction held 7 bases outside the gene matches. CDR3 size: 16 residues. The germline V gene encodes CDR1 SGHVS and CDR2 FQNEAQ. The sequenced part of the CDR3 DNA is TGTGCCAGCAGCTTAGGAGGGGACAGGGGTCGGGAGACC. Translation gives CASSLGGDRGRET. The full CDR3 protein reads CASSLGGDRGRETQYF.

In its sample, this clone was seen many times. The CDR3 extends 3 residues past the end of the read, so its final part is completed from the germline J gene. The chain recombines TRBV20-1 with TRBJ2-1; D is unclear. CDR3 size: 12 residues. Trimming cost V 1 base and J 4 bases, with 5 bases left between them. In germline, CDR1 is DFQATT, CDR2 SNEGSKA (reference sequence). The part of the CDR3 DNA that was read is TGCAGTGCTAGAGGAACTTACAATGAG. The encoded protein is CSARGTYNE. The full CDR3 is CSARGTYNEQFF.

Comments on this clone: With the read ending 3 residues before the CDR3 end, the germline J gene is used to fill in that end. The V and J genes are TRBV11-3 and TRBJ2-5; the match to TRBD1 covers 7 bases. V lost 1 base and J lost 3; bases outside the gene matches: 5. The CDR3 covers 15 residues. Germline CDR1 reads SGHNT; CDR2 reads YENEEA. CDR3 bases read: TGTGCCAGCAGCTTAGGAAGGGGGCGCAAAGAGACC. Translation gives CASSLGRGRKET. The entire CDR3 protein reads CASSLGRGRKETQYF. Full variable domain (outside the CDR3, taken from reference TRBV11-3 and TRBJ2-5): EAGVVQSPRYKIIEKKQPVAFWCNPISGHNTLYWYLQNLGQGPELLIRYENEEAVDDSQLPKDRFSAERLKGVDSTLKIQPAELGDSAVYLCASSLGRGRKETQYFGPGTRLLVL.

This clone was detected ten times or more. The CDR3 loop is CAISYTDTQYF. The DNA read from the CDR3 is TGTGCCATCAGTTACACAGATACG. The chain combines TRBV10-3 with TRBJ2-3; no clear D gene. The read terminates 3 residues before the CDR3 end, so the remaining end is supplied by the germline J gene. The germline V gene encodes CDR1 ENHRY and CDR2 SYGVKD. CDR3 size: 11 residues. Trimming left V 5 bases short and J 2 bases short, with 2 bases between.

This clone was seen many times. The read finishes 3 residues shy of the CDR3 end, and the germline J gene is used to complete it. The chain has TRBV20-1 and TRBJ1-2; D gene uncertain. The CDR3 is 11 residues long. The V gene's germline CDR1 is DFQATT and CDR2 SNEGSKA (reference sequence). V lost 6 bases and J 5 bases, leaving 10 bases between the germline ends. CDR3 bases read: TGCAGTGCCCGTGAGGGTTATGGC. Translating it yields CSAREGYG. The CDR3 reads in full as CSAREGYGYTF.

This clone was seen at least ten times. The read falls 3 residues short of the CDR3 end, and the missing part is taken from the germline J gene. The J gene is TRBJ2-7, the V gene TRBV6-2 or TRBV6-3, with D tentatively TRBD1 (5 bases). Trimming stripped 6 bases from V and 4 bases from J, with 13 bases between. The length of the CDR3 is 13 residues. Germline loops: CDR1 MNHEY, CDR2 SVGEGT. CDR3 DNA (partial): TGTGCCAGCAGAGAAACAGGCGGTTACGAG. Residues: CASRETGGYE. The full-length CDR3 reads as CASRETGGYEQYF.

This clone appeared many times. The read ends 3 residues shy of where the CDR3 ends; the end is completed using the germline J gene. This chain uses TRBV12-3 or TRBV12-4 with TRBJ1-2, with 10 bases identical to TRBD1. This CDR3 region has 15 residues. V shed 5 bases and J 4 bases; nucleotides not matched to a gene: 7. The DNA read from the CDR3 is TGTGCCAGCAGTCTAAGACAGGGGGCGGCCTATGGC. Translation: CASSLRQGAAYG. The entire CDR3 reads CASSLRQGAAYGYTF.

This clone has at least ten counts. With the read ending 3 residues before the CDR3 end, the germline J gene is used to fill in that end. The chain employs TRBV20-1 and TRBJ2-7; 10 bases match TRBD2. The CDR3 sequence is 13 residues long. CDR1 is DFQATT, CDR2 SNEGSKA, per germline (reference sequence). With V trimmed by 6 bases and J by 2 bases, 4 bases remained unmatched. The DNA read from the CDR3 is TGCAGTGCGGGTGGGACTAGCGCCTACGAG. Translating it yields CSAGGTSAYE. Given in full, the CDR3 is CSAGGTSAYEQYF.

This clone was detected many times. The read stops 3 residues short of the end of the CDR3; the missing end is completed from the germline J gene. V is TRBV7-2 and J is TRBJ1-1, with D unresolved. Germline values: CDR1 SGHTA, CDR2 FQGNSA. This CDR3 is 14 amino acids long. The V and J ends lost 5 bases and 0 bases respectively, with 10 bases between them. The CDR3 bases that were read are TGTGCCAGCAGCATTCCTATCGTGAACACTGAA. Translated: CASSIPIVNTE. The full-length CDR3 reads as CASSIPIVNTEAFF.

This clone was found many times. The CDR3 is cut off 3 residues early in the read; its end comes from the germline J gene. The rearrangement joins TRBV7-8 to TRBJ2-1, with 10 bases aligning to TRBD1. Germline CDR1 SGHVS, CDR2 FQNEAQ. This CDR3 is 15 amino acids long. V shed 5 bases, J shed 6 bases, and the junction held 7 bases outside the gene matches. CDR3 bases read: TGTGCCAGCAGCCCCGGGACAGGGGTAAGCAATGAG. Its translation is CASSPGTGVSNE. The CDR3 as a whole reads CASSPGTGVSNEQFF.

This clone has at least ten counts. Sequencing ends 3 residues short of the CDR3 end; the germline J gene provides the rest. The chain links TRBV20-1 to TRBJ1-1; D is perhaps TRBD1 (5 bases). Per the germline V gene, CDR1 is DFQATT and CDR2 is SNEGSKA (reference sequence). The CDR3 extends over 12 amino acids. CDR3 in amino acids: CSAYLGTGQAFF. The part of the CDR3 DNA that was read is TGCAGTGCCTACCTAGGAACAGGACAA.

This clone was observed many times. From the germline J gene comes the end of the CDR3, since the read stops 3 residues before it. The V call is TRBV30, the J call TRBJ1-2; 7 bases are shared with TRBD1. In germline, CDR1 is GTSNPN, CDR2 SVGIG (reference sequence). Trimming took 4 bases from V and 4 from J; bases not matched to a gene: 6. The CDR3 is 13 residues long. The part of the CDR3 DNA that was read is TGTGCCTGGACCATGACAGGGAGCTATGGC. Encoded protein: CAWTMTGSYG. The whole CDR3 sequence is CAWTMTGSYGYTF.